The entry below describes one T cell receptor beta chain. The missing conserved phenylalanine or tryptophan at the end of this CDR3 makes a read error likely. The DNA is left out, because the CDR3 cannot be placed on it with certainty; the CDR3 is given as TCRdb lists it. The CDR3 region is 12 residues in length, termini included. Germline V lookup: CDR1 LNHNV, CDR2 YYDKDF (reference sequence). How the authors handled the data: Amplified reference gene primers provided the basis for estimating nucleated cell counts. TCRdb's table, derived via immunoSEQ multiplex PCR, lists solely in-frame clones and lacks some. That table gives V, J and clone size, and the DNA gave D and trimming. The sample yields 200,000 to 300,000 clones, approximately 81% seen once. The data stem from a study of blood T cell repertoires in COVID-19. Across the whole study: There were acute and convalescent COVID-19 samples, and they came from the United States, Italy and Spain. T cells, B-cell-depleted T cells, or PBMCs supplied cDNA or gDNA.

The chain carries TRBV15 and TRBJ2-7; the table calls TRBD1, which could not be checked here. Sequences were obtained from peripheral blood. This TCR was recovered from a man in his sixties with acute or convalescent COVID-19. The CDR3 protein is CATSRPQGVLSL.